This note documents a single T cell receptor beta chain sequence. Its antigen is unknown. This may be a read error, as it is one base from a much larger clone. The record originates from a study of T-cell reconstitution after alpha-beta-depleted transplantation in children. A library of TCRbeta sequences, prepared with unique molecular identifiers, was generated. One entry per CDR3 protein, called by TCRdb with MiXCR from the PCR reads. The profile shows around 200,000 distinct CDR3 sequences, 11% of them singletons. Regarding the study as a whole: One year post-transplant, T-cell counts and diversity were largely derived from T cells produced anew. Some patients showed high day-60 TCRbeta diversity, which derived from surviving recipient T cells and thymic progenitors. Several hundred graft clones that had expanded were reportedly the source of alpha-beta T cells about two months after transplant.

Sequencing was performed on PBMCs, taken before TCRalphabeta/CD19-depleted stem cell transplant. The origin of this receptor is a child under two years old with acute myeloid leukemia, due to receive a stem cell transplant.

In DNA, the CDR3 is TGTGCCAGCAGCTTACTAGCGGGAAAGTACAATGAGCAGTTCTTC. It yields the protein CASSLLAGKYNEQFF. The chain has TRBV7-9 and TRBJ2-1; 9 bases are a match to TRBD2. Per germline, CDR1 SEHNR and CDR2 FQNEAQ (reference sequence). The CDR3 is 15 amino acids. V lost 2 bases and J lost 4; bases outside the gene matches: 3. Full variable domain (missing parts from reference TRBV7-9 and TRBJ2-1): DTGVSQNPRHKITKRGQNVTFRCDPISEHNRLYWYRQTLGQGPEFLTYFQNEAQLEKSRLLSDRFSAERPKGSFSTLEIQRTEQGDSAMYLCASSLLAGKYNEQFFGPGTRLTVL.